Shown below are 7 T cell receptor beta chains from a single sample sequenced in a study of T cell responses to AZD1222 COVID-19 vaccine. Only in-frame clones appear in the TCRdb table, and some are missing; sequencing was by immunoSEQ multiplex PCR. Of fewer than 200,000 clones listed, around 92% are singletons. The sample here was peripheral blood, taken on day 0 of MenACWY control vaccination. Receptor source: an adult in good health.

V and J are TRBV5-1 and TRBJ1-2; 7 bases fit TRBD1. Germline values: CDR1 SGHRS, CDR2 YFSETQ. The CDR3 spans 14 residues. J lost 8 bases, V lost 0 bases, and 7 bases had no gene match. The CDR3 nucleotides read TGCGCCAGCAGCTTGGGTGAGGGGGCGGAAGGCTACACCTTC. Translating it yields CASSLGEGAEGYTF.

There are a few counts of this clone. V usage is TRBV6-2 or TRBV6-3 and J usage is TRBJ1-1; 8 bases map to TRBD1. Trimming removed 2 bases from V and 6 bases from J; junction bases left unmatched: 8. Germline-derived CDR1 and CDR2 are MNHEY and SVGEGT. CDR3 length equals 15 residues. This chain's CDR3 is CASSYPGQGGPEAFF. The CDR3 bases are TGTGCCAGCAGTTACCCCGGACAGGGCGGACCTGAAGCTTTCTTT.

This CDR3 reads CASRLQTSGNTGELFF. CDR3 bases: TGTGCCAGCAGACTCCAGACTAGCGGTAACACCGGGGAGCTGTTTTTT. The J gene is TRBJ2-2, the V gene TRBV6-4; 9 positions agree with TRBD2. This CDR3 region has 16 residues. Trimming took 6 bases from V and 2 from J; bases not matched to a gene: 7. Germline values: CDR1 MRHNA, CDR2 SNTAGT.

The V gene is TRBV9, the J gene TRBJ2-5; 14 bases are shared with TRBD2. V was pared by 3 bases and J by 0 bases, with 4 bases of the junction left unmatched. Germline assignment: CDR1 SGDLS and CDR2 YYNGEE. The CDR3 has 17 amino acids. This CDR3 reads CASSAGLAGADQETQYF. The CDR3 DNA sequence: TGTGCCAGCAGCGCGGGACTAGCGGGAGCCGACCAAGAGACCCAGTACTTC.

The chain's CDR3 is CASSVGSLGGEQYF. The CDR3 region has the DNA TGTGCCAGCAGCGTAGGCAGCCTAGGTGGCGAGCAGTACTTC. This chain links TRBV9 with TRBJ2-7; no definite D call. This CDR3 is built from 14 residues. Germline V lookup: CDR1 SGDLS, CDR2 YYNGEE. Trimming took off 0 bases at V and 6 bases at J, with 13 bases between the two ends.

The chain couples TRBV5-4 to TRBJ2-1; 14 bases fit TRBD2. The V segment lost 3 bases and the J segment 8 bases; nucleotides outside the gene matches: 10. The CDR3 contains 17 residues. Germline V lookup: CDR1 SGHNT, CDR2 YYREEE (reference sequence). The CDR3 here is CASSSKTSGRADHEQFF. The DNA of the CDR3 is TGTGCCAGCAGCTCTAAGACTAGCGGGAGGGCAGATCATGAGCAGTTCTTC.

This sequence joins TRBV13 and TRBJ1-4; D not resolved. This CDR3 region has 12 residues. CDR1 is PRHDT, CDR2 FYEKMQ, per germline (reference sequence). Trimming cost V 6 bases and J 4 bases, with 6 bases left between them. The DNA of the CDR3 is TGTGCCAGCAGAAGGGTTAATGAAAAACTGTTTTTT. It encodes CASRRVNEKLFF. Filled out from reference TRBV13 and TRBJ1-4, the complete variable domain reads AAGVIQSPRHLIKEKRETATLKCYPIPRHDTVYWYQQGPGQDPQFLISFYEKMQSDKGSIPDRFSAQQFSDYHSELNMSSLELGDSALYFCASRRVNEKLFFGSGTQLSVL.